This TCR beta chain appears in the sequencing data of a study of blood T cell repertoires in COVID-19. Study context: The study drew acute and convalescent COVID-19 samples from the United States, Italy and Spain.

In germline, CDR1 is SGHDN, CDR2 FVKESK. This CDR3 contains 13 residues. V was shortened by 2 bases and J by 9 bases, with 11 bases between the two germline ends. Clones were sequenced by immunoSEQ multiplex PCR, and TCRdb holds only the in-frame ones, with some missing. The profile covers about 250,000 clones, with 87% appearing a single time and 3% taken by the ten largest. V and J are TRBV14 and TRBJ2-1; no clear D gene. This TCR was sampled from a man younger than 30 with active or convalescent COVID-19. Sequencing input: peripheral blood. CDR3 in amino acids: CASSQRYQVEQFF. The CDR3, as DNA: TGTGCCAGCAGCCAACGGTATCAGGTTGAGCAGTTCTTC.